The rows below give T cell receptor beta chains drawn from one sample of a study of cytomegalovirus exposure and HLA in healthy donors. Sequencing was performed with immunoSEQ multiplex PCR; in TCRdb, only in-frame clones are kept and a portion is missing. The sample yields about 200,000 clones, about 81% seen once. Sequenced sample: PBMCs. These receptors were collected from a woman in her thirties in good health and CMV-seronegative. Each CDR3 is given with its conserved first and last residue. A D gene is named only where the DNA matches it firmly. Some rows have no size entry. The others give once, few or many, or a class for an expanded clone.

J	D	size	V	CDR3	DNA
TRBJ1-4	TRBD1	-	TRBV15	CATGTQGGEKLFF	TGTGCCACAGGTACCCAGGGGGGAGAAAAACTGTTTTTT
TRBJ2-7	TRBD2	-	TRBV25-1	CASSESGGSSYEQYF	TGTGCCAGCAGTGAATCCGGGGGGAGCTCCTACGAGCAGTACTTC
TRBJ2-1	-	-	TRBV5-1	CASGRGSSYNEQFF	TGCGCCAGCGGACGAGGGAGCTCCTACAATGAGCAGTTCTTC
TRBJ1-2	TRBD1	-	TRBV6-5	CASSYGGQGAFNGYTF	TGTGCCAGCAGTTACGGGGGACAGGGGGCGTTTAATGGCTACACCTTC
TRBJ2-3	TRBD2	-	TRBV2	CASRGTSGGDTQYF	TGTGCCAGCAGAGGGACTAGCGGGGGGGATACGCAGTATTTT
TRBJ2-2	TRBD1	-	TRBV14	CASSHPGTGYNTGELFF	TGTGCCAGCAGCCATCCCGGGACAGGGTACAACACCGGGGAGCTGTTTTTT
TRBJ1-2	TRBD1	-	TRBV7-9	CASRPPGQTYGYTF	TGTGCCAGCAGACCTCCGGGACAGACCTATGGCTACACCTTC
TRBJ1-2	-	-	TRBV5-1	CASSFEQQNYGYTF	TGCGCCAGCAGCTTCGAACAGCAGAACTATGGCTACACCTTC
TRBJ1-6	-	-	TRBV28	CASSRKSSYNSPLHF	TGTGCCAGCAGTCGTAAGAGCTCCTATAATTCACCCCTCCACTTT
TRBJ2-7	-	-	TRBV6-1	CASRPLLIASYEQYF	TGTGCCAGCAGGCCCCTCTTAATAGCGTCCTACGAGCAGTACTTC
TRBJ1-2	TRBD1	-	TRBV10-3	CAISGDRGGYGYTF	TGTGCCATCAGTGGGGACAGGGGAGGCTATGGCTACACCTTC
TRBJ2-7	-	-	TRBV11-2	CASSYPGAFYEQYF	TGTGCCAGCAGCTACCCGGGAGCCTTCTACGAGCAGTACTTC
TRBJ2-2	TRBD1	once	TRBV11-2	CASSSARGPDGELFF	TGTGCCAGCAGCAGTGCCAGGGGGCCGGACGGGGAGCTGTTTTTT
TRBJ1-1	-	-	TRBV29-1	CSVGRRGEGSTEAFF	TGCAGCGTTGGTAGGAGGGGCGAGGGCAGCACTGAAGCTTTCTTT
TRBJ2-1	-	-	TRBV5-8	CASSLGLVASHYNEQFF	TGTGCCAGCAGCTTGGGGTTGGTAGCGAGCCACTACAATGAGCAGTTCTTC
TRBJ1-5	TRBD1	once	TRBV10-3	CATRTGGDRQPQHF	TGTGCCACCAGAACAGGGGGCGATCGGCAGCCCCAGCATTTT
TRBJ2-7	-	few	TRBV5-1	CASSLGTDTYEQYF	TGCGCCAGCAGCTTGGGGACAGACACCTACGAGCAGTACTTC
TRBJ2-7	-	-	TRBV27	CASRTLGRVHEQYF	TGTGCCAGCAGGACATTGGGCAGGGTCCACGAGCAGTACTTC
TRBJ1-1	-	-	TRBV10-3	CAISHDTNTEAFF	TGTGCCATCTCCCACGACACGAACACTGAAGCTTTCTTT
TRBJ2-7	TRBD2	-	TRBV9	CASSRSGGAQNEQYF	TGTGCCAGCAGCCGCAGCGGGGGGGCGCAGAACGAGCAGTACTTC
TRBJ2-3	-	-	TRBV6-4	CASSDTGESDTQYF	TGTGCCAGCAGTGACACGGGGGAATCAGATACGCAGTATTTT
TRBJ1-3	TRBD1	-	TRBV9	CASSVGPGGDSGNTIYF	TGTGCCAGCAGCGTAGGACCAGGGGGCGACTCTGGAAACACCATATATTTT
TRBJ2-1	-	-	TRBV6-4	CASSDSGGEDEQFF	TGTGCCAGCAGTGACTCGGGGGGAGAGGATGAGCAGTTCTTC
TRBJ1-4	-	-	TRBV30	CAWSGAVTNEKLFF	TGTGCCTGGAGTGGTGCGGTCACTAATGAAAAACTGTTTTTT
TRBJ1-3	TRBD1	-	TRBV11-2	CASSSGTENTIYF	TGTGCCAGCAGTTCCGGGACAGAAAACACCATATATTTT
TRBJ1-6	-	-	TRBV19	CASSRSSYNSPLHF	TGTGCCAGTAGCCGGAGCTCCTATAATTCACCCCTCCACTTT
TRBJ2-1	TRBD2	-	TRBV7-8	CASSFLAGSSYNEQFF	TGTGCCAGCAGCTTCCTAGCGGGGAGCTCCTACAATGAGCAGTTCTTC
TRBJ2-1	TRBD1	-	TRBV10-3	CAIRGTGGGNEQFF	TGTGCCATCAGGGGGACAGGAGGGGGCAATGAGCAGTTCTTC
TRBJ2-2	TRBD2	-	TRBV29-1	CSITSGRSPGELFF	TGCAGCATTACTAGCGGGAGATCTCCCGGGGAGCTGTTTTTT
TRBJ2-7	TRBD1	-	TRBV5-1	CASSPTGGLYEQYF	TGCGCCAGCAGCCCGACAGGGGGTCTCTACGAGCAGTACTTC